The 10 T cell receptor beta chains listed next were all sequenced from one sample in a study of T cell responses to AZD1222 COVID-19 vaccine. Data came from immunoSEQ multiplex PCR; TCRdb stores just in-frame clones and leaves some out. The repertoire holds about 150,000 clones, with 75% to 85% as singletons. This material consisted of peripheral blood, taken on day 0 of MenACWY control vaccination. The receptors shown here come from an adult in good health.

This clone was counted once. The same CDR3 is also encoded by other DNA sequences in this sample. The CDR3 loop is CASSPGNTIYF. The CDR3 nucleotides are TGTGCCAGCAGCCCAGGAAACACCATATATTTT. The chain employs TRBV3-1 (or the pseudogene TRBV3-2) and TRBJ1-3; D gene uncertain. The V end was cut by 4 bases, the J end by 4 bases, with 2 bases between. Germline-derived CDR1 and CDR2 are LGHDT and YNNKEL (reference sequence). CDR3 length: 11 residues.

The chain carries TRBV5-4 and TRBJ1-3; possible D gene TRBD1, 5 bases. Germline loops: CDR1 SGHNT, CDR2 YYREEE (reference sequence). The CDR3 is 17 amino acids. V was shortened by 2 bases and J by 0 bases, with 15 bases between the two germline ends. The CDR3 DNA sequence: TGTGCCAGCAGCTTCGGTGAGGGGCCCGGCTCTGGAAACACCATATATTTT. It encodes CASSFGEGPGSGNTIYF.

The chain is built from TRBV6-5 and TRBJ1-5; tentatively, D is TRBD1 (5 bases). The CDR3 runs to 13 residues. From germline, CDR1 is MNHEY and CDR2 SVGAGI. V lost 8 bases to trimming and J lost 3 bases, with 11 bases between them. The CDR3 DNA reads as TGTGCCAGCTCCAGGGTACTCAATCAGCCCCAGCATTTT. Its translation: CASSRVLNQPQHF.

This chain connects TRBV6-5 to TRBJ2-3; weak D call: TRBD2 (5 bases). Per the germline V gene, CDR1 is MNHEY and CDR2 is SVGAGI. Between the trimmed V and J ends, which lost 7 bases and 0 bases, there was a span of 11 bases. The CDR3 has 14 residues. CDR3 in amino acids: CASKTRESTDTQYF. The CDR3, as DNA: TGTGCCAGCAAAACCCGGGAAAGCACAGATACGCAGTATTTT.

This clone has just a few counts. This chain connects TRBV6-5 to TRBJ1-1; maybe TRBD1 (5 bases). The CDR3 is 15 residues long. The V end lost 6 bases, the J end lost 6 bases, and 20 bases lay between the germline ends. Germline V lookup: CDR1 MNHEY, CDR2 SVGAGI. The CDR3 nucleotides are TGTGCCAGCAGGGGGCAGACCTCGTTCCTTGCTGAAGCTTTCTTT. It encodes CASRGQTSFLAEAFF.

The CDR3 DNA reads TGTGCCAGCAGCCTACCCGCAGGGTTTGGCTACACCTTC. Translating gives CASSLPAGFGYTF. The chain employs TRBV7-9 and TRBJ1-2; maybe TRBD1 (5 bases). The CDR3 is 13 amino acids. CDR1 SEHNR and CDR2 FQNEAQ come from the germline V gene (reference sequence). The V end was cut by 5 bases, the J end by 7 bases, with 14 bases between.

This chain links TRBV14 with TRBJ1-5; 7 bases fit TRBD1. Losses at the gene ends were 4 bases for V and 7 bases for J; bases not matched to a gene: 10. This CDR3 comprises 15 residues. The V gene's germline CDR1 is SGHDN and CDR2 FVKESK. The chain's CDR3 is CASSPGGRGGQPQHF. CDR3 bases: TGTGCCAGCAGCCCTGGAGGCAGAGGGGGCCAGCCCCAGCATTTT.

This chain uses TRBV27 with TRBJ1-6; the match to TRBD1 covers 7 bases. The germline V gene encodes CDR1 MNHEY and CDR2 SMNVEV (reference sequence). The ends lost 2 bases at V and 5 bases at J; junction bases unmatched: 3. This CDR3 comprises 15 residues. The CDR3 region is CASSLKDRNNSPLHF. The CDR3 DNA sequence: TGTGCCAGCAGTTTAAAGGACAGGAATAATTCACCCCTCCACTTT.

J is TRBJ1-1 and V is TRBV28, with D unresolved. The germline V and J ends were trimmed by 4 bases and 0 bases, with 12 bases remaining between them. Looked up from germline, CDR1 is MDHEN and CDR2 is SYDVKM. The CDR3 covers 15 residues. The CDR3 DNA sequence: TGTGCCAGCAGTTCCCCGCGTGGCATGAACACTGAAGCTTTCTTT. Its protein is CASSSPRGMNTEAFF.

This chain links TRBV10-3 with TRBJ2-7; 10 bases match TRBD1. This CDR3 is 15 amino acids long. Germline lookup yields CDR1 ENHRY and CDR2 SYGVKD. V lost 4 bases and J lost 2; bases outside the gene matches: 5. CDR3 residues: CAISGDRGPTYEQYV. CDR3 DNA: TGTGCCATCAGTGGAGACAGGGGGCCAACCTACGAGCAGTACGTC.